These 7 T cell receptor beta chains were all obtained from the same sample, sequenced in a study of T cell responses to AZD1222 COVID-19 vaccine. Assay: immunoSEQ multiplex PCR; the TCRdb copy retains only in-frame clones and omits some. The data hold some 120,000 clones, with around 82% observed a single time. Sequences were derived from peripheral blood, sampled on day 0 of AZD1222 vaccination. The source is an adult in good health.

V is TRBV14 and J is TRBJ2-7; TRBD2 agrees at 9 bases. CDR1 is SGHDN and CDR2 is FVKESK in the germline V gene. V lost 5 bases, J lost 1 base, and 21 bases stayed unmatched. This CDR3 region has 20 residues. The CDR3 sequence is CASSVKTSQRGAFPSYEQYF. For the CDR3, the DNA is TGTGCCAGCAGCGTCAAGACCTCCCAGCGGGGGGCCTTCCCTTCCTACGAGCAGTACTTC.

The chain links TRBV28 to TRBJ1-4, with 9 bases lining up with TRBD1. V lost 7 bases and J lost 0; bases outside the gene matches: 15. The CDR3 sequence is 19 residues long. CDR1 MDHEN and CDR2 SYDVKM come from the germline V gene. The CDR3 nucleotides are TGTGCCAGCAAACCCCTAGGACAGGGGCACCGTGCAACTAATGAAAAACTGTTTTTT. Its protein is CASKPLGQGHRATNEKLFF. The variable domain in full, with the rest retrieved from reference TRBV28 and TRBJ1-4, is DVKVTQSSRYLVKRTGEKVFLECVQDMDHENMFWYRQDPGLGLRLIYFSYDVKMKEKGDIPEGYSVSREKKERFSLILESASTNQTSMYLCASKPLGQGHRATNEKLFFGSGTQLSVL.

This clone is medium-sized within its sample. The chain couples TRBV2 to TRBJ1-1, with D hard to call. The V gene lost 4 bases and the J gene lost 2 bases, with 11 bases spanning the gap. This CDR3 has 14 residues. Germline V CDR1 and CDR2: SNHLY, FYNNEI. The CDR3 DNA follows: TGTGCCAGCAGTGCGCGATGGTTTAACACTGAAGCTTTCTTT. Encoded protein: CASSARWFNTEAFF.

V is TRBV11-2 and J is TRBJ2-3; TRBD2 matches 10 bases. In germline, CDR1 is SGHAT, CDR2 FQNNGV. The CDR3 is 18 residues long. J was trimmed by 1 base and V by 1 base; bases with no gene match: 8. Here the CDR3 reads CASSLGSGGPLGTDTQYF. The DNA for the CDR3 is TGTGCCAGCAGCTTAGGTAGCGGGGGGCCCTTGGGCACAGATACGCAGTATTTT.

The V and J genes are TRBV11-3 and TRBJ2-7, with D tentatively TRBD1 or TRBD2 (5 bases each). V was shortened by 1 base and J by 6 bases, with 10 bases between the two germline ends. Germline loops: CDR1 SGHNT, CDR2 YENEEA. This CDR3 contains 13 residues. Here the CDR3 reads CASSLGGGFEQYF. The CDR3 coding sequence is TGTGCCAGCAGCTTAGGGGGCGGGTTCGAGCAGTACTTC.

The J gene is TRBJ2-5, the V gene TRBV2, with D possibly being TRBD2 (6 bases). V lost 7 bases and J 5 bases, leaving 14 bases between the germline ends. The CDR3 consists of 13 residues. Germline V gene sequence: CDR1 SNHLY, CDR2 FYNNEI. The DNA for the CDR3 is TGTGCCAGCACCTCCGGGGGTTGGGAGACCCAGTACTTC. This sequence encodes CASTSGGWETQYF. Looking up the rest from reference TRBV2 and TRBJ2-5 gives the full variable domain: EPEVTQTPSHQVTQMGQEVILRCVPISNHLYFYWYRQILGQKVEFLVSFYNNEISEKSEIFDDQFSVERPDGSNFTLKIRSTKLEDSAMYFCASTSGGWETQYFGPGTRLLVL.

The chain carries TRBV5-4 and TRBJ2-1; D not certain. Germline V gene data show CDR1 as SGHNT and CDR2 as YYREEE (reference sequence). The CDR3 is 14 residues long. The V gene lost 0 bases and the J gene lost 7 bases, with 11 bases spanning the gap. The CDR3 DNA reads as TGTGCCAGCAGCTTGGCCCCTACAAGGAATGAGCAGTTCTTC. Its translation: CASSLAPTRNEQFF.